Following are 2 T cell receptor beta chains from one sample sequenced in a study of blood T cell repertoires in COVID-19. Produced via immunoSEQ multiplex PCR; TCRdb's table is partial and in-frame only. The sample holds approximately 300,000 clones, about 82% seen once. Sequencing used peripheral blood. The receptors stem from a woman in her forties or fifties with acute or convalescent COVID-19.

The genes are TRBV6-1 and TRBJ2-7; D is perhaps TRBD2 (5 bases). The V gene's germline CDR1 is MNHNS and CDR2 SASEGT. The V and J ends lost 2 bases and 4 bases respectively, with 15 bases between them. The CDR3 runs to 15 residues. The CDR3 is CASSERGLWGYEQYF. The CDR3 bases are TGTGCCAGCAGTGAACGAGGGTTATGGGGATACGAGCAGTACTTC.

V and J are TRBV27 and TRBJ2-7; 10 bases agree with TRBD2. This CDR3 has 16 amino acids. CDR1 and CDR2 (germline): MNHEY, SMNVEV (reference sequence). The V gene end was trimmed by 5 bases and the J gene end by 3 bases; junction bases not matched to a gene: 10. CDR3 DNA: TGTGCCAGCAGTCCCTCCCCAGCGGGAGGGTTCTACGAGCAGTACTTC. It codes for CASSPSPAGGFYEQYF.